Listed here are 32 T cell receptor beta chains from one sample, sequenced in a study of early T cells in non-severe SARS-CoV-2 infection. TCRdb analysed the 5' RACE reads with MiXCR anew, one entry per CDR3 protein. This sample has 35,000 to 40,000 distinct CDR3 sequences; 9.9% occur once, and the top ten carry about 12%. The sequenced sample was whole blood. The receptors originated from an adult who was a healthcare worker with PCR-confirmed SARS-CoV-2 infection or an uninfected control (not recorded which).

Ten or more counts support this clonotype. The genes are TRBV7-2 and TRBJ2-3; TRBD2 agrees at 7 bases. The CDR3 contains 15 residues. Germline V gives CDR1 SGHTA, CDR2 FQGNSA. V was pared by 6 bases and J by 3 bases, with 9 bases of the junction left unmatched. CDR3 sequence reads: CASRPYPLATDTQYF. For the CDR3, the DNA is TGTGCCAGCAGACCTTATCCACTAGCGACAGATACGCAGTATTTT.

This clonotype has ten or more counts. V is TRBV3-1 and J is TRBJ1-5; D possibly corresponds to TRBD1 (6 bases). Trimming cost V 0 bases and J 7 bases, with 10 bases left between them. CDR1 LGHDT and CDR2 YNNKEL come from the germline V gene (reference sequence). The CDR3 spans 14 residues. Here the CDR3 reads CASSQDGGGQPQHF. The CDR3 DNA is TGTGCCAGCAGCCAAGACGGGGGCGGACAGCCCCAGCATTTT.

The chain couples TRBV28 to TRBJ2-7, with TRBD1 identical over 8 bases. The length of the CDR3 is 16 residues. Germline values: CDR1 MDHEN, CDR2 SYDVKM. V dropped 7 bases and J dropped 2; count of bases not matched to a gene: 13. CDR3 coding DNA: TGTGCCAGCACCACCCCGTTTCGGACAGGGACCTACGAGCAGTACTTC. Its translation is CASTTPFRTGTYEQYF. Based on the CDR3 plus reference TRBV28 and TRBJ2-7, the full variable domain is DVKVTQSSRYLVKRTGEKVFLECVQDMDHENMFWYRQDPGLGLRLIYFSYDVKMKEKGDIPEGYSVSREKKERFSLILESASTNQTSMYLCASTTPFRTGTYEQYFGPGTRLTVT.

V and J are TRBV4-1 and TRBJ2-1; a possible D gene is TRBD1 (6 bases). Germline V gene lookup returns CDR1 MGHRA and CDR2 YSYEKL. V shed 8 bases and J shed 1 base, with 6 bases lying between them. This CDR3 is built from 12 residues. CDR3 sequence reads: CASGTSYNEQFF. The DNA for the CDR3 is TGCGCCAGCGGGACATCCTACAATGAGCAGTTCTTC.

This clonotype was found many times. CDR3 in DNA: TGTGCCAGCAGTGAAGCGGCGGGGGAACAAGAGACCCAGTACTTC. Its translation: CASSEAAGEQETQYF. The chain joins TRBV6-1 to TRBJ2-5, with 7 bases lining up with TRBD2. The CDR3 is 15 residues long. V gave up 0 bases and J gave up 2 bases; unmatched junction bases: 3. Per germline, CDR1 MNHNS and CDR2 SASEGT.

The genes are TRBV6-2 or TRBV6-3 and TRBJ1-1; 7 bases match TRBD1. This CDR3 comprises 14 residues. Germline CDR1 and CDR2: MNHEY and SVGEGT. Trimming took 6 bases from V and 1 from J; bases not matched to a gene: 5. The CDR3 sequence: CASRKQGPNTEAFF. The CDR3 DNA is TGTGCCAGCAGAAAACAGGGGCCGAACACTGAAGCTTTCTTT.

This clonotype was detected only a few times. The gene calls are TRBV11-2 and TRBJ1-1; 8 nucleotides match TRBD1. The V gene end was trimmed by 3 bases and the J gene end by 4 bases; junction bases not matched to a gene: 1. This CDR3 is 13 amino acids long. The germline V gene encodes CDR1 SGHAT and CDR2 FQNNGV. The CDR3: CASSFRGLTEAFF. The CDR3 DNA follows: TGTGCCAGCAGCTTCAGGGGGCTCACTGAAGCTTTCTTT.

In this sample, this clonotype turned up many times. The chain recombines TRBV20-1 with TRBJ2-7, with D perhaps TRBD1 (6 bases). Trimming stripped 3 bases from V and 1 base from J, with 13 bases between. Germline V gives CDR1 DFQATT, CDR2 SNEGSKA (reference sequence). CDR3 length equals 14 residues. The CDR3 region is CSASPPQGSYEQYF. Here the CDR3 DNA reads TGCAGTGCTAGCCCCCCTCAGGGGTCCTACGAGCAGTACTTC.

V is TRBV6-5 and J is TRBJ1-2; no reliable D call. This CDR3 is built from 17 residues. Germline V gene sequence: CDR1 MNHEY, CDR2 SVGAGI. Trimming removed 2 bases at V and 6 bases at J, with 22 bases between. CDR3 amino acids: CASSYGSALLEVDGYTF. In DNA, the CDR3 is TGTGCCAGCAGTTACGGCAGCGCCCTACTGGAGGTCGATGGCTACACCTTC.

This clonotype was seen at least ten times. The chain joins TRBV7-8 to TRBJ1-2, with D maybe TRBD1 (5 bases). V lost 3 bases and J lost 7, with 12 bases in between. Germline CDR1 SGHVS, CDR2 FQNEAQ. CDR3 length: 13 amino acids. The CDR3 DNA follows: TGTGCCAGCAGCTTCAGGGAAGTTTCTGGCTACACCTTC. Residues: CASSFREVSGYTF.

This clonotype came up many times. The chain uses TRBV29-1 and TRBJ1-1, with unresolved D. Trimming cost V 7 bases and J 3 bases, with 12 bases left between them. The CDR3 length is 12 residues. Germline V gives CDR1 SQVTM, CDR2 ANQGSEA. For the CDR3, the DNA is TGCAGCGGGGTCAGGTCGTACACTGAAGCTTTCTTT. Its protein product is CSGVRSYTEAFF.

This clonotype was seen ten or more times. Here the CDR3 reads CASSSRTGLYNEQFF. The DNA of the CDR3 is TGTGCCAGCAGCTCCCGGACAGGGCTCTACAATGAGCAGTTCTTC. The gene calls are TRBV7-8 and TRBJ2-1, with TRBD1 identical over 8 bases. This CDR3 has 15 residues. Germline CDR1 SGHVS, CDR2 FQNEAQ. V lost 4 bases and J lost 3; bases outside the gene matches: 5.

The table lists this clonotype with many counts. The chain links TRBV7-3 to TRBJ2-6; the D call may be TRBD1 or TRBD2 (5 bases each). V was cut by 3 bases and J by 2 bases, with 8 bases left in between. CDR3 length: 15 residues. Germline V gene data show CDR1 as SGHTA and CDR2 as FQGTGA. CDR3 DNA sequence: TGTGCCAGCAGCTTTGGGGGAACTGGGGCCAACGTCCTGACTTTC. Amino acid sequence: CASSFGGTGANVLTF. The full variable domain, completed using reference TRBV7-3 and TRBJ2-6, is GAGVSQTPSNKVTEKGKYVELRCDPISGHTALYWYRQSLGQGPEFLIYFQGTGAADDSGLPNDRFFAVRPEGSVSTLKIQRTERGDSAVYLCASSFGGTGANVLTFGAGSRLTVL.

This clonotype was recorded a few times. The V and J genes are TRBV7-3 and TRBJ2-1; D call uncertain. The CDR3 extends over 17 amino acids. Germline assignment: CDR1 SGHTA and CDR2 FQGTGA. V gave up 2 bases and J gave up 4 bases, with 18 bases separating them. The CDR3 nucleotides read TGTGCCAGCAGCTTACGTTGGGCTCGAGGTAATTACAATGAGCAGTTCTTC. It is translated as CASSLRWARGNYNEQFF.

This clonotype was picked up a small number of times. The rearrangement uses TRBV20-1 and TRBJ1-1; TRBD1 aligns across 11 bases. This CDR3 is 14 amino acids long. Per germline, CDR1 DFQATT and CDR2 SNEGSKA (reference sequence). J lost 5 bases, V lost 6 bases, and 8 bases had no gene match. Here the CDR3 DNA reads TGCAGTGCCGACTCCGGGACAGGGGGTACTGAAGCTTTCTTT. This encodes CSADSGTGGTEAFF.

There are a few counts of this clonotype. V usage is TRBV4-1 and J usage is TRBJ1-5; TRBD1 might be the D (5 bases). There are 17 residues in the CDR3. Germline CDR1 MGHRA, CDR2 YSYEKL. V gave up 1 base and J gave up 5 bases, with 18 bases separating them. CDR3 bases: TGCGCCAGCAGCCAAGCTCCAAACCTACGGGGGGATCAGCCCCAGCATTTT. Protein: CASSQAPNLRGDQPQHF.

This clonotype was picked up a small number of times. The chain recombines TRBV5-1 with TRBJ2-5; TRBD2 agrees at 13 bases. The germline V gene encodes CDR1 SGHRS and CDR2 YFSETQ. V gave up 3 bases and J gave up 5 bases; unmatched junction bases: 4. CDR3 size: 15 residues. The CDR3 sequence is CASSWTSGGRETQYF. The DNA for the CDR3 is TGCGCCAGCAGCTGGACTAGCGGGGGTAGGGAGACCCAGTACTTC.

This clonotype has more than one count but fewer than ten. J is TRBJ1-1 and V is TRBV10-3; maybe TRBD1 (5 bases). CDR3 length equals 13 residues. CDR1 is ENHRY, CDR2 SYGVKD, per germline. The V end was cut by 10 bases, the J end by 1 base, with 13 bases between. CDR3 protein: CASRDLQNTEAFF. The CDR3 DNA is TGTGCCAGCCGGGACCTACAGAACACTGAAGCTTTCTTT.

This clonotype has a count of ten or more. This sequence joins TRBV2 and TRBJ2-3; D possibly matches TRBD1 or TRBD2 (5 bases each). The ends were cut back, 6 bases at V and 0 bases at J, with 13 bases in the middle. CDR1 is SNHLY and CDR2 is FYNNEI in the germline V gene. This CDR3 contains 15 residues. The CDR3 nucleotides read TGTGCCAGCAGCCTCCGGGACGGTAGCACAGATACGCAGTATTTT. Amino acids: CASSLRDGSTDTQYF.

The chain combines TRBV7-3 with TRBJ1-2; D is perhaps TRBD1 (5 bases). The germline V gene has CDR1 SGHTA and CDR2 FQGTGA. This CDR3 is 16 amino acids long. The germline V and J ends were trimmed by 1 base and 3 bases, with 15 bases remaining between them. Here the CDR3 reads CASSLKVTGVDYGYTF. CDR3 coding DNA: TGTGCCAGCAGCTTAAAAGTCACGGGGGTTGACTATGGCTACACCTTC.

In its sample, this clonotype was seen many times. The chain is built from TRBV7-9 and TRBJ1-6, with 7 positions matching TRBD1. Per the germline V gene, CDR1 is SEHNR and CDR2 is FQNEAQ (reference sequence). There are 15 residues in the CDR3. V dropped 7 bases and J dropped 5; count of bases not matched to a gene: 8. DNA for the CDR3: TGTGCCAGCACGGCCTCCGGGACAGATAATTCACCCCTCCACTTT. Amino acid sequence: CASTASGTDNSPLHF.

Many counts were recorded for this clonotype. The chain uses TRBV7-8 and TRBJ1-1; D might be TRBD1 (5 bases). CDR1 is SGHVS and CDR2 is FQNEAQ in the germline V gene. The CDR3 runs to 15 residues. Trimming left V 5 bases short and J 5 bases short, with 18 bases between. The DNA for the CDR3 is TGTGCCAGCAGCCTGAGACAGCAATCATGGACTGAAGCTTTCTTT. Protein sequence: CASSLRQQSWTEAFF.

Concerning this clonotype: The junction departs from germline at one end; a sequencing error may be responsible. CDR3 residues: CASSPRTGEEKLIF. In DNA, the CDR3 is TGTGCCAGCTCACCAAGGACAGGGGAGGAAAAACTGATTTTT. The chain couples TRBV18 to TRBJ1-4, with 9 positions matching TRBD1. In germline, CDR1 is KGHSH, CDR2 LQKENI. The CDR3 has 14 residues. The variable domain in full, with the rest retrieved from reference TRBV18 and TRBJ1-4, is NAGVMQNPRHLVRRRGQEARLRCSPMKGHSHVYWYRQLPEEGLKFMVYLQKENIIDESGMPKERFSAEFPKEGPSILRIQQVVRGDSAAYFCASSPRTGEEKLIFGSGTQLSVL.

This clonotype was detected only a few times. The CDR3 sequence is CASSDRGGASNQPQHF. CDR3 nucleotides: TGTGCCAGCAGTGACAGAGGGGGCGCGAGCAATCAGCCCCAGCATTTT. The chain carries TRBV25-1 and TRBJ1-5; 7 nucleotides match TRBD1. CDR1 is MGHDK and CDR2 is SYGVNS in the germline V gene. This CDR3 is 16 amino acids long. Trimming cost V 3 bases and J 1 base; bases outside gene matches: 6.

DNA for the CDR3: TGTGCCAGCAGCTTAACCTCCCCCCGGGACAGGGATTTTGGAAACACCATATATTTT. It translates to CASSLTSPRDRDFGNTIYF. The chain couples TRBV7-3 to TRBJ1-3, with 9 bases aligning to TRBD1. The ends lost 0 bases at V and 3 bases at J; junction bases unmatched: 12. Germline loops: CDR1 SGHTA, CDR2 FQGTGA. The CDR3 extends over 19 amino acids.

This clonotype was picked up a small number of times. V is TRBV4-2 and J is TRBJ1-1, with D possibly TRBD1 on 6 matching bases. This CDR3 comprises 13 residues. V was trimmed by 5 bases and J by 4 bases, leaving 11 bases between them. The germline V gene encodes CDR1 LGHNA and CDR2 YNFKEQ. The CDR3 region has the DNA TGTGCCAGCAGCTTTGGACAGCTCACTGAAGCTTTCTTT. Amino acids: CASSFGQLTEAFF.

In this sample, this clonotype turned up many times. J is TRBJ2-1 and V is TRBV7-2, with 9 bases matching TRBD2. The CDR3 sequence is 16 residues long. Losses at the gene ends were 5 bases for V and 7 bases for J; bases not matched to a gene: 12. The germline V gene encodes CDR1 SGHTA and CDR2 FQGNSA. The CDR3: CASSGLRGGARNEQFF. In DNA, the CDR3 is TGTGCCAGCAGCGGGTTGCGGGGGGGAGCGCGGAATGAGCAGTTCTTC.

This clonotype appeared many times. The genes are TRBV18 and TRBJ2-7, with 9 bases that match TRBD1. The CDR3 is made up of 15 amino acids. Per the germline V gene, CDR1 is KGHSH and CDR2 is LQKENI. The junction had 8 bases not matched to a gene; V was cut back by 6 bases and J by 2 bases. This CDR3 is CASSLSGQGTYEQYF. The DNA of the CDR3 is TGTGCCAGCTCCCTCTCGGGACAGGGCACCTACGAGCAGTACTTC.

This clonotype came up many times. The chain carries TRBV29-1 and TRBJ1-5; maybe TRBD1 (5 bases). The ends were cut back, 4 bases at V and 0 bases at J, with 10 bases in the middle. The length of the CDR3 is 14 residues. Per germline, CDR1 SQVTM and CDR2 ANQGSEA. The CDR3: CSVAGGPSNQPQHF. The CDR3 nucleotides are TGCAGCGTTGCCGGGGGACCTAGCAATCAGCCCCAGCATTTT. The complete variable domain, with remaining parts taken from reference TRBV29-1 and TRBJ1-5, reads SAVISQKPSRDICQRGTSLTIQCQVDSQVTMMFWYRQQPGQSLTLIATANQGSEATYESGFVIDKFPISRPNLTFSTLTVSNMSPEDSSIYLCSVAGGPSNQPQHFGDGTRLSIL.

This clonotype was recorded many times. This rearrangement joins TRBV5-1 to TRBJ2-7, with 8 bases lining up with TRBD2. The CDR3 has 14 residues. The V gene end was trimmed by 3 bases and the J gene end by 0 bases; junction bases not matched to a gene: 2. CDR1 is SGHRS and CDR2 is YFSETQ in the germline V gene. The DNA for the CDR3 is TGCGCCAGCAGCTGGGGGACTAGCTCCTACGAGCAGTACTTC. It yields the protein CASSWGTSSYEQYF.

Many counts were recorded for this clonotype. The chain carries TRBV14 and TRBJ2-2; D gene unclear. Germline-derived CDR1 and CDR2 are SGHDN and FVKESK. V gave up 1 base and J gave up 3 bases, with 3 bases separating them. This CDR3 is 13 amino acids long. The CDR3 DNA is TGTGCCAGCAGCCAAGCATACACCGGGGAGCTGTTTTTT. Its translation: CASSQAYTGELFF.

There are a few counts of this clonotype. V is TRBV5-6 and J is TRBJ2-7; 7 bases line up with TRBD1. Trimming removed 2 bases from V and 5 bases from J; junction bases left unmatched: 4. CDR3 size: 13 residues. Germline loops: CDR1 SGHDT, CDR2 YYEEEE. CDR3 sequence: CASSLTGAHEQYF. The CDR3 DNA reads TGTGCCAGCAGCTTAACAGGGGCCCACGAGCAGTACTTC.